Following are 31 T cell receptor beta chains from one sample sequenced in a study of metastatic and nonmetastatic thyroid tumors (dated by TCRdb to between 2020 and 2021). The protocol used for the library was PCR. Sequencer: Illumina HiSeq 4000. The raw public reads went through TCRdb reprocessing: fastp at Q25, MiXCR clone calling, in-frame beta chains kept. In this sample the table shows under 75,000 clones, more than 15% of which occur a single time. The ten largest clones capture 13% of the sample. Before undergoing thyroid surgery, none of the patients had been given any kind of treatment. Sequences were obtained from blood. All receptors come from a female donor with papillary thyroid cancer or a benign thyroid nodule (not recorded which). Some clones in this sample may be carry-over from other donors' samples.

In this sample, this clone turned up many times. V and J are TRBV5-1 and TRBJ1-1, with D possibly being TRBD1 (5 bases). The germline V gene encodes CDR1 SGHRS and CDR2 YFSETQ. V shed 0 bases and J shed 4 bases, with 10 bases lying between them. The CDR3 is 14 amino acids. The chain's CDR3 is CASSLASGGTEAFF. In nucleotides, the CDR3 is TGCGCCAGCAGCTTGGCCTCCGGGGGCACTGAAGCTTTCTTT.

This clone appeared a few times. The V call is TRBV24-1, the J call TRBJ2-1, with D hard to call. Germline V gene lookup returns CDR1 KGHDR and CDR2 SFDVKD. This CDR3 comprises 13 residues. Trimming removed 10 bases at V and 10 bases at J, with 19 bases between. The CDR3 region is CATRNLEYTEQFF. The CDR3 region has the DNA TGTGCCACGAGAAACCTAGAGTACACGGAGCAGTTCTTC.

Many counts were recorded for this clone. The chain is built from TRBV20-1 and TRBJ2-5, with a possible D match to TRBD2 (5 bases). The CDR3 loop spans 13 amino acids. Germline assignment: CDR1 DFQATT and CDR2 SNEGSKA (reference sequence). The V end was cut by 1 base, the J end by 5 bases, with 11 bases between. Here the CDR3 DNA reads TGCAGTGCTAGAGGAGGACTCGTGGAGACCCAGTACTTC. This sequence encodes CSARGGLVETQYF.

A remark on this clone: Mismatch with germline at one junction end may stem from a read error. This chain uses TRBV6-1 with TRBJ1-5, with 9 bases matching TRBD1. Germline CDR1 is MNHNS and CDR2 is SASEGT. The CDR3 is 15 amino acids. The CDR3 nucleotides read TGTGCCAGCAGAACACAGGGGGCATTCAATCAGCCCCAGAATTTT. Its translation: CASRTQGAFNQPQNF.

This clone has a count of ten or more. J is TRBJ2-7 and V is TRBV2; D may be TRBD1 (6 bases). CDR1 is SNHLY and CDR2 is FYNNEI in the germline V gene. Trimming pared 8 bases from V and 3 bases from J, leaving 17 bases between. The CDR3 spans 14 residues. The CDR3 is CASQQNSDSYEQYF. The CDR3 nucleotides are TGTGCCAGCCAACAAAATTCGGACAGCTACGAGCAGTACTTC.

The sample holds a few counts of this clone. The V and J genes are TRBV30 and TRBJ1-2; D is unclear. Germline V lookup: CDR1 GTSNPN, CDR2 SVGIG (reference sequence). Between the trimmed V and J ends, which lost 1 base and 7 bases, there was a span of 7 bases. CDR3 size: 11 residues. Written as DNA, the CDR3 is TGTGCCTGGAGTGGGGCGGGTGGCTACACCTTC. Translated, it gives CAWSGAGGYTF.

This clone was recorded at least ten times. The rearrangement links TRBV13 to TRBJ1-3; D not certain. The CDR3 sequence is 19 residues long. Trimming removed 5 bases at V and 3 bases at J, with 26 bases between. The germline gives CDR1 PRHDT, CDR2 FYEKMQ (reference sequence). Here the CDR3 reads CASSPIGAGPGVYGNTIYF. The CDR3 nucleotides read TGTGCCAGCAGCCCCATAGGTGCAGGTCCCGGTGTATATGGAAACACCATATATTTT.

This clone was seen ten or more times. The rearrangement joins TRBV29-1 to TRBJ2-7; perhaps D is TRBD1 or TRBD2 (5 bases each). The V gene's germline CDR1 is SQVTM and CDR2 ANQGSEA. V was cut by 5 bases and J by 0 bases, with 17 bases left in between. The CDR3 has 15 residues. The CDR3 loop is CSVCRAGTSSYEQYF. As DNA, the CDR3 is TGCAGCGTTTGCCGGGCAGGGACGAGCTCCTACGAGCAGTACTTC.

Ten or more counts support this clone. The CDR3 reads CASIVPLGYTF. CDR3 DNA: TGTGCCAGCATAGTGCCCCTCGGCTACACCTTC. This chain joins TRBV2 and TRBJ1-2; unclear D gene. V was cut by 7 bases and J by 8 bases, with 11 bases left in between. Germline CDR1 is SNHLY and CDR2 is FYNNEI. This CDR3 comprises 11 residues.

The chain has TRBV3-1 and TRBJ2-7; D is perhaps TRBD2 (7 bases). Trimming took off 4 bases at V and 7 bases at J, with 17 bases between the two ends. Looked up from germline, CDR1 is LGHDT and CDR2 is YNNKEL (reference sequence). The CDR3 extends over 14 amino acids. For the CDR3, the DNA is TGTGCCAGCAGCCGGACCGACGGGGGGCAGGAGCAGTACTTC. It yields the protein CASSRTDGGQEQYF.

The table lists this clone with many counts. The J gene is TRBJ2-1, the V gene TRBV20-1; D is ambiguous. V gave up 0 bases and J gave up 10 bases, with 10 bases separating them. There are 12 residues in the CDR3. The germline gives CDR1 DFQATT, CDR2 SNEGSKA (reference sequence). CDR3 in amino acids: CSAREIAWEQFF. In nucleotides, the CDR3 is TGCAGTGCTAGAGAGATAGCCTGGGAGCAGTTCTTC.

The rearrangement uses TRBV27 and TRBJ2-7; 11 positions agree with TRBD2. Germline V gene data show CDR1 as MNHEY and CDR2 as SMNVEV (reference sequence). V lost 11 bases and J lost 0; bases outside the gene matches: 9. This CDR3 comprises 15 residues. CDR3 in amino acids: CAVSFTSGSSYEQYF. DNA for the CDR3: TGTGCCGTCAGTTTCACTAGCGGGAGCTCCTACGAGCAGTACTTC.

The chain is built from TRBV2 and TRBJ1-2; D not certain. V lost 6 bases to trimming and J lost 4 bases, with 12 bases between them. Per germline, CDR1 SNHLY and CDR2 FYNNEI. The CDR3 runs 13 residues. The CDR3 region has the DNA TGTGCCAGCAGCGGGGTAGGACGCTATGGCTACACCTTC. Translation: CASSGVGRYGYTF.

This chain links TRBV6-1 with TRBJ1-3, with 7 bases identical to TRBD1. In germline, CDR1 is MNHNS, CDR2 SASEGT. The CDR3 runs 17 residues. J lost 0 bases, V lost 6 bases, and 11 bases had no gene match. The CDR3 DNA is TGTGCCAGCAGGAGGGTAACGGGACAGCACTCTGGAAACACCATATATTTT. This codes for CASRRVTGQHSGNTIYF.

A few counts support this clone. The chain is built from TRBV6-5 and TRBJ1-5; D is possibly TRBD1 (5 bases). The CDR3 extends over 15 amino acids. Germline assignment: CDR1 MNHEY and CDR2 SVGAGI. V shed 4 bases and J shed 2 bases, with 12 bases lying between them. In DNA form, the CDR3 reads TGTGCCAGCAGTTTGAGTCAGGGCGGCAATCAGCCCCAGCATTTT. Translating it yields CASSLSQGGNQPQHF.

This clone was seen at least ten times. V is TRBV29-1 and J is TRBJ2-7; no clear D. CDR3 length: 12 amino acids. Per the germline V gene, CDR1 is SQVTM and CDR2 is ANQGSEA. Trimming pared 1 base from V and 2 bases from J, leaving 6 bases between. CDR3 nucleotides: TGCAGCGTTGAAGGTCTAACCTACGAGCAGTACTTC. Translating gives CSVEGLTYEQYF.

This clone appeared many times. The chain links TRBV30 to TRBJ2-1; D is unclear. The V gene lost 2 bases and the J gene lost 4 bases, with 9 bases spanning the gap. This CDR3 is built from 13 residues. Germline V gene sequence: CDR1 GTSNPN, CDR2 SVGIG (reference sequence). The CDR3 DNA reads TGTGCCTGGAGTCGGCCGGAATACAATGAGCAGTTCTTC. It is translated as CAWSRPEYNEQFF.

This clone was recorded at least ten times. The rearrangement uses TRBV6-1 and TRBJ2-3; D is tentatively TRBD1 or TRBD2 (7 bases each). Germline CDR1 reads MNHNS; CDR2 reads SASEGT. Deletions cut 1 base from V and 4 bases from J, with 12 bases between. The CDR3 runs 15 residues. This CDR3 reads CASSEVAGGADTQYF. As DNA, the CDR3 is TGTGCCAGCAGTGAAGTGGCAGGGGGGGCAGATACGCAGTATTTT.

This clone appeared many times. V gene TRBV7-9 combines with J gene TRBJ2-1, with 7 bases fitting TRBD1. Germline values: CDR1 SEHNR, CDR2 FQNEAQ (reference sequence). The CDR3 has 14 amino acids. Unmatched junction bases numbered 3, after V lost 5 bases and J lost 2 bases. The CDR3 coding sequence is TGTGCCAGCAGCGCGACAGGGACCTACAATGAGCAGTTCTTC. Translated, it gives CASSATGTYNEQFF.

The chain couples TRBV28 to TRBJ2-5, with unresolved D. The CDR3 runs to 17 residues. V dropped 5 bases and J dropped 2 bases, with 21 bases sitting between them. CDR1 is MDHEN, CDR2 SYDVKM, per germline. CDR3 nucleotides: TGTGCCAGCAGTACCGACATCGGACGGACGTCTCAAGAGACCCAGTACTTC. Translating gives CASSTDIGRTSQETQYF.

This clone was observed at least ten times. The same CDR3 arises from other DNA sequences in this sample as well. The gene calls are TRBV5-4 and TRBJ1-6; 7 bases are shared with TRBD1. J lost 10 bases, V lost 1 base, and 8 bases had no gene match. The germline CDR1 and CDR2 sequences are SGHNT and YYREEE (reference sequence). The CDR3 runs to 15 residues. Here the CDR3 reads CASSLNQGEGSPLHF. The CDR3 DNA follows: TGTGCCAGCAGCTTGAATCAGGGGGAGGGGTCACCCCTCCACTTT.

This clone was seen many times. The chain recombines TRBV6-5 with TRBJ1-2, with D possibly matching TRBD1 (5 bases). Germline CDR1 is MNHEY and CDR2 is SVGAGI. Trimming took 0 bases from V and 3 from J, leaving 14 bases between them. This CDR3 has 16 residues. The CDR3 spells CASSYSLGGWDYGYTF. In nucleotides, the CDR3 is TGTGCCAGCAGTTACTCTCTGGGGGGATGGGACTATGGCTACACCTTC.

This clone was detected ten times or more. J is TRBJ2-7 and V is TRBV5-1; TRBD1 aligns across 8 bases. Germline values: CDR1 SGHRS, CDR2 YFSETQ. CDR3 length: 15 amino acids. Trimming took 0 bases from V and 2 from J; bases not matched to a gene: 4. In DNA, the CDR3 is TGCGCCAGCAGCTTGGAGGACAGGGCCGCCTACGAGCAGTACTTC. Protein: CASSLEDRAAYEQYF.

As to this clone: At one boundary the junction diverges from the germline segment, which might be a read error. The chain recombines TRBV12-3 or TRBV12-4 with TRBJ2-2, with D possibly TRBD2 on 5 matching bases. The CDR3 runs 15 residues. CDR3 protein: CASSLGMANTGELFF. DNA of the CDR3: TGTGCCAGCAGTTTGGGCATGGCGAACACCGGGGAGCTTTTTTTT.

Only a few counts were recorded for this clone. CDR3 amino acids: CASSLEGAGAKNIQYF. The DNA for the CDR3 is TGTGCCAGCAGCTTAGAGGGCGCAGGGGCCAAAAACATTCAGTACTTC. The chain recombines TRBV11-1 with TRBJ2-4; maybe TRBD1 (5 bases). Trimming cost V 1 base and J 1 base, with 11 bases left between them. Germline V lookup: CDR1 SGHAT, CDR2 FQDESV (reference sequence). This CDR3 comprises 16 residues. The complete variable domain, with remaining parts taken from reference TRBV11-1 and TRBJ2-4, reads EAEVAQSPRYKITEKSQAVAFWCDPISGHATLYWYRQILGQGPELLVQFQDESVVDDSQLPKDRFSAERLKGVDSTLKIQPAELGDSAMYLCASSLEGAGAKNIQYFGAGTRLSVL.

This sequence joins TRBV20-1 and TRBJ2-7, with D maybe TRBD2 (6 bases). Germline CDR1 DFQATT, CDR2 SNEGSKA (reference sequence). With 0 bases removed from V and 5 bases from J, the gap between germline ends came to 20 bases. The CDR3 totals 16 residues. This chain's CDR3 is CSARDPDWRERDEQYF. The CDR3 DNA reads TGCAGTGCTAGAGACCCCGACTGGAGGGAGCGTGACGAGCAGTACTTC.

This clone was detected many times. This chain uses TRBV12-3 or TRBV12-4 with TRBJ2-2, with D tentatively TRBD1 (5 bases). V gave up 11 bases and J gave up 2 bases, with 15 bases separating them. The CDR3 is 14 amino acids. In nucleotides, the CDR3 is TGTGCCTTCGGTCGAGACAGTAACACCGGGGAGCTGTTTTTT. As protein: CAFGRDSNTGELFF.

V and J are TRBV5-4 and TRBJ2-7; a possible D gene is TRBD1 (5 bases). Germline V gene data show CDR1 as SGHNT and CDR2 as YYREEE (reference sequence). There are 13 residues in the CDR3. The V gene lost 4 bases and the J gene lost 5 bases, with 13 bases spanning the gap. CDR3 nucleotides: TGTGCCAGCAGCCCGCAGGGAAGGGACGAGCAGTACTTC. Protein: CASSPQGRDEQYF.

The V call is TRBV6-1, the J call TRBJ2-7, with 7 bases matching TRBD1. The ends lost 1 base at V and 7 bases at J; junction bases unmatched: 19. This CDR3 is 18 amino acids long. The V gene's germline CDR1 is MNHNS and CDR2 SASEGT. The CDR3 sequence: CASSEEGVTGWALWEQYF. The CDR3 nucleotides read TGTGCCAGCAGTGAAGAGGGGGTGACAGGGTGGGCCCTTTGGGAGCAGTACTTC.

This clone appeared many times. This specimen includes other DNA sequences encoding the same CDR3. The chain has TRBV11-2 and TRBJ2-7, with 12 bases identical to TRBD2. Trimming took 0 bases from V and 0 from J; bases not matched to a gene: 3. Germline values: CDR1 SGHAT, CDR2 FQNNGV. The CDR3 spans 17 residues. The chain's CDR3 is CASSLEGLAGYSYEQYF. The CDR3 region has the DNA TGTGCCAGCAGCTTAGAAGGACTAGCGGGATACTCCTACGAGCAGTACTTC.

A remark on this clone: Since no conserved phenylalanine or tryptophan closes the CDR3, a read error is the likely cause. No DNA is shown, since the ends of the CDR3 on it are uncertain; the CDR3 is the one TCRdb lists. This sequence joins TRBV7-9 and TRBJ2-4. The CDR3 region is 10 residues in length, termini included. Germline assignment: CDR1 SEHNR and CDR2 FQNEAQ (reference sequence). This CDR3 is CASSLESSIV.